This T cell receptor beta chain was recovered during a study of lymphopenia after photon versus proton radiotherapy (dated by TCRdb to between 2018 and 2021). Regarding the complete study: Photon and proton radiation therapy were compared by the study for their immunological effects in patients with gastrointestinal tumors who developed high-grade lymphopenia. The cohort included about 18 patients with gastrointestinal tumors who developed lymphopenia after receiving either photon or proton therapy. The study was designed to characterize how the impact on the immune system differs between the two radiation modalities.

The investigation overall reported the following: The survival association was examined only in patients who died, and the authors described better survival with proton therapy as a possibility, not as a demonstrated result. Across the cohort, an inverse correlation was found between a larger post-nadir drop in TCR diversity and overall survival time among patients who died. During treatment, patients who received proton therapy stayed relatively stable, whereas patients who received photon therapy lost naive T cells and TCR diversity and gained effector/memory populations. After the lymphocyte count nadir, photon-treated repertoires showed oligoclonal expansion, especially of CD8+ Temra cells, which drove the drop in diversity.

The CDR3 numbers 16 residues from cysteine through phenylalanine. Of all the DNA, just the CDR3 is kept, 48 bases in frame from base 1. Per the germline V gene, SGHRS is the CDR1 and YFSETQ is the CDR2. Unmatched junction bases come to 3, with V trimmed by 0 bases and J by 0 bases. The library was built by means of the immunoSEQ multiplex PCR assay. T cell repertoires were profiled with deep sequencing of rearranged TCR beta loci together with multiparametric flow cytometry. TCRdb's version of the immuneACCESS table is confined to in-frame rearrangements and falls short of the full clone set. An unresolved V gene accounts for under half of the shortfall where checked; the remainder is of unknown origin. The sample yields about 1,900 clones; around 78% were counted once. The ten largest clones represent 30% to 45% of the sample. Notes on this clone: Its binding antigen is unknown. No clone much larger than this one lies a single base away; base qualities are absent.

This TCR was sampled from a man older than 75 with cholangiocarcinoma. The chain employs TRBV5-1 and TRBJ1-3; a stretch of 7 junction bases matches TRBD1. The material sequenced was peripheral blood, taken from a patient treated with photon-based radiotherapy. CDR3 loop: CASSLAGQSSGNTIYF. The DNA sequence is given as TGCGCCAGCAGCTTGGCGGGACAGAGCTCTGGAAACACCATATATTTT.